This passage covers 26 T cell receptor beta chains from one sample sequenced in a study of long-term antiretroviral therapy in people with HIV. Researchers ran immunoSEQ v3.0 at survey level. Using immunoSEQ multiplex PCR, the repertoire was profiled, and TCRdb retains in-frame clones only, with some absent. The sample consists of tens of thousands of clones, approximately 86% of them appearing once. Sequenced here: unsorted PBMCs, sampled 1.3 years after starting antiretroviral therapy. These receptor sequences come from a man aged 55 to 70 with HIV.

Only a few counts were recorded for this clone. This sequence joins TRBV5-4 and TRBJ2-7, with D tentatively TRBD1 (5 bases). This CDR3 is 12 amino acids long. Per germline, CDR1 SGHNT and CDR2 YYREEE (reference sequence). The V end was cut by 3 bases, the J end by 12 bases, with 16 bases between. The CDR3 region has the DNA TGTGCCAGCAGCTCCTCACTGGGGCTTCGGTACTTC. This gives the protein CASSSSLGLRYF.

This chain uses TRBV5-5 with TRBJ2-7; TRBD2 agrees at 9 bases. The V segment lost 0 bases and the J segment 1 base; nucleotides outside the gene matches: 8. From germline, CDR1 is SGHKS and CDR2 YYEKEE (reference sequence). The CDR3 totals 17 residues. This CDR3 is CASSLVGLAGTSYEQYF. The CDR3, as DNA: TGTGCCAGCAGCTTGGTAGGTCTAGCGGGGACATCCTACGAGCAGTACTTC.

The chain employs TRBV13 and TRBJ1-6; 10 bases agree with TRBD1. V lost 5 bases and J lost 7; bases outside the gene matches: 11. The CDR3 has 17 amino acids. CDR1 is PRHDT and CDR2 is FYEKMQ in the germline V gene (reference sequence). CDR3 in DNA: TGTGCCAGCAGCGATTCTCGAGGACAGGGGGTAAATTCACCCCTCCACTTT. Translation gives CASSDSRGQGVNSPLHF.

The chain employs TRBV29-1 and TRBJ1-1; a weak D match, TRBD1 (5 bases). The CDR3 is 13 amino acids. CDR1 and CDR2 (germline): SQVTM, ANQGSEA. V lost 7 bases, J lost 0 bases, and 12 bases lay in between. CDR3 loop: CSGTPRVNTEAFF. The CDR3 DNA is TGCAGCGGTACCCCCAGGGTGAACACTGAAGCTTTCTTT.

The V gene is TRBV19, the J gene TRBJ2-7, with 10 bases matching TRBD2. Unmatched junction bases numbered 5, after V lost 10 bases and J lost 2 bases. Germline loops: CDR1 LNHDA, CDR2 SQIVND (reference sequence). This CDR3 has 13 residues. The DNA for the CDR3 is TGTGCCACCAGGACTAGCGGTACCTACGAGCAGTACTTC. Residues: CATRTSGTYEQYF.

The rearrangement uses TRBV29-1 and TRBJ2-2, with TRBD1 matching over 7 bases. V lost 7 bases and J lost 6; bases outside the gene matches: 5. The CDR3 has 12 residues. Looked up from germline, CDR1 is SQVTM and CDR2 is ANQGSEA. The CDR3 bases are TGCAGCGCTCATACAGGGGCCGGGGAGCTGTTTTTT. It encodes CSAHTGAGELFF.

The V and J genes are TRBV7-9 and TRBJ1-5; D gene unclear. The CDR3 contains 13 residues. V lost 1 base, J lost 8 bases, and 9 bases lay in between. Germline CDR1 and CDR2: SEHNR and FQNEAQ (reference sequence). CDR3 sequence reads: CASSLGGWEPQHF. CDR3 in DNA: TGTGCCAGCAGCTTAGGGGGTTGGGAGCCCCAGCATTTT. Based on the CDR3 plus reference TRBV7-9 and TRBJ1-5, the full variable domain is DTGVSQNPRHKITKRGQNVTFRCDPISEHNRLYWYRQTLGQGPEFLTYFQNEAQLEKSRLLSDRFSAERPKGSFSTLEIQRTEQGDSAMYLCASSLGGWEPQHFGDGTRLSIL.

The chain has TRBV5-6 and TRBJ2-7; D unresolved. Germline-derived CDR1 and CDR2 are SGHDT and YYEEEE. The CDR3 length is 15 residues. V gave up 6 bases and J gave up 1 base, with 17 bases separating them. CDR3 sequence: CASTISLPPSYEQYF. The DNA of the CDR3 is TGTGCCAGCACCATCAGCCTTCCCCCATCCTACGAGCAGTACTTC. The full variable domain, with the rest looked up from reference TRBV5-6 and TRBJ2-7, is DAGVTQSPTHLIKTRGQQVTLRCSPKSGHDTVSWYQQALGQGPQFIFQYYEEEERQRGNFPDRFSGHQFPNYSSELNVNALLLGDSALYLCASTISLPPSYEQYFGPGTRLTVT.

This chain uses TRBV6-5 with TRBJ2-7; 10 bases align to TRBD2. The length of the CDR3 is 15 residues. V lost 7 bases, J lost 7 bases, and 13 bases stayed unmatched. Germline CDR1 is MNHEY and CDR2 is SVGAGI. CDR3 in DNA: TGTGCCAGCAACCCCCGGGGGGGGACTAGCGCGGAGCAGTACTTC. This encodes CASNPRGGTSAEQYF.

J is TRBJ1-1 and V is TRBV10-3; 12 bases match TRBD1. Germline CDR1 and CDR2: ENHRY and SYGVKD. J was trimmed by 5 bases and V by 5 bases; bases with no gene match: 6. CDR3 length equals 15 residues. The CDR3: CAISPGQGAGTEAFF. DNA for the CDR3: TGTGCCATCAGTCCGGGACAGGGGGCTGGGACTGAAGCTTTCTTT.

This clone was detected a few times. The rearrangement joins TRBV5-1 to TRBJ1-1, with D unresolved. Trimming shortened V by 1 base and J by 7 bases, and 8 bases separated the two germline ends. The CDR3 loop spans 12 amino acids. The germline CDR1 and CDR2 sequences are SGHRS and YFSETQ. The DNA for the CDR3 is TGCGCCAGCAGCTTGCATAGTGGTGAAGCTTTCTTT. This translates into CASSLHSGEAFF.

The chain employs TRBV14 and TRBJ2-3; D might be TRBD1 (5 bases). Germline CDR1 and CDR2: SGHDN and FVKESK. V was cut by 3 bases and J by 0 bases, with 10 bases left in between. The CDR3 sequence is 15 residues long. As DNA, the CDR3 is TGTGCCAGCAGCCACCCGACAGCTAGCACAGATACGCAGTATTTT. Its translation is CASSHPTASTDTQYF.

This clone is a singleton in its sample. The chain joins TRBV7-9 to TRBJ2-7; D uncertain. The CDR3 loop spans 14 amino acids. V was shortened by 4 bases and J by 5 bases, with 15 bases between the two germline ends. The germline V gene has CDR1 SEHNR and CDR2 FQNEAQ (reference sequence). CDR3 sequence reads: CASSWGGSGDEQYF. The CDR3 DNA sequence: TGTGCCAGCAGCTGGGGTGGGTCAGGAGACGAGCAGTACTTC.

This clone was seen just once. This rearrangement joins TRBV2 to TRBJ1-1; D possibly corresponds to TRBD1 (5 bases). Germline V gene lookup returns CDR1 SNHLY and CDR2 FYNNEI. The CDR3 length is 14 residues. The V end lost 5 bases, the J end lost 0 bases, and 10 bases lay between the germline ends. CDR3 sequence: CASSSREMNTEAFF. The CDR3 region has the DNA TGTGCCAGCAGTAGCAGGGAGATGAACACTGAAGCTTTCTTT.

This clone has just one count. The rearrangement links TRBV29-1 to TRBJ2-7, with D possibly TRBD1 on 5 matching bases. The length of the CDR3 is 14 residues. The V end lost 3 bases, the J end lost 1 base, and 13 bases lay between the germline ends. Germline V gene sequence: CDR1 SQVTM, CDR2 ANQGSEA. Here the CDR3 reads CSVDSGASSYEQYF. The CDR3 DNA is TGCAGCGTTGATTCTGGGGCGTCTTCCTACGAGCAGTACTTC.

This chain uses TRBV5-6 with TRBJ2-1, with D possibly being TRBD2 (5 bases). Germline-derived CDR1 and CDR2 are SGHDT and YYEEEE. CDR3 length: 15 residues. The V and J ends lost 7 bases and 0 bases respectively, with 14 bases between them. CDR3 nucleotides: TGTGCCAGCGGAGAGGGATTTAGCTCCTACAATGAGCAGTTCTTC. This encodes CASGEGFSSYNEQFF.

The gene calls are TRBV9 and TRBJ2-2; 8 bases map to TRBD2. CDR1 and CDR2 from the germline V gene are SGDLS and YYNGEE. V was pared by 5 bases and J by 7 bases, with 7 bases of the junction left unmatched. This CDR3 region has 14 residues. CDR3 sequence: CASSFSGISGELFF. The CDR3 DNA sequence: TGTGCCAGCAGTTTTAGCGGGATTAGCGGGGAGCTGTTTTTT.

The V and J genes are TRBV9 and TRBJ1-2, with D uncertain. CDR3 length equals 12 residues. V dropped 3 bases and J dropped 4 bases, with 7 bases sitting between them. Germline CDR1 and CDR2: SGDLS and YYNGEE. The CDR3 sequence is CASSALSYGYTF. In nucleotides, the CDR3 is TGTGCCAGCAGCGCCCTTAGCTATGGCTACACCTTC.

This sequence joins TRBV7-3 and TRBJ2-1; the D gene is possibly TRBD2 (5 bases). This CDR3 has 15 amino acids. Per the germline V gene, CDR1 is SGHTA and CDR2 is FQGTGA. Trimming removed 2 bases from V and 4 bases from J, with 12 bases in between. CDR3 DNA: TGTGCCAGCAGCTTATTGGGCGGGTATTACAATGAGCAGTTCTTC. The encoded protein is CASSLLGGYYNEQFF.

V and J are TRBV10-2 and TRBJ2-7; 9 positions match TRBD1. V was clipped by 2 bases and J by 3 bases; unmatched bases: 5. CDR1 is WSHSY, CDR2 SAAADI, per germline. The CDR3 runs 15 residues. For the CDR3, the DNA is TGCGCCAGCAGTGAGGACCGGGACAGGGTCTACGAGCAGTACTTC. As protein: CASSEDRDRVYEQYF.

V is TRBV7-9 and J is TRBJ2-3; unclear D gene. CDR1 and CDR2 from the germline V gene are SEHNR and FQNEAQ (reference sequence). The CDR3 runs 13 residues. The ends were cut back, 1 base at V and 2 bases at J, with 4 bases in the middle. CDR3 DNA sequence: TGTGCCAGCAGCTTAGGGGTCACAGATACGCAGTATTTT. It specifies CASSLGVTDTQYF.

The chain's CDR3 is CAWRAGPSYNEQFF. The CDR3 region has the DNA TGTGCCTGGAGGGCGGGTCCCTCCTACAATGAGCAGTTCTTC. The V call is TRBV30, the J call TRBJ2-1; a weak D match, TRBD2 (5 bases). The V gene lost 3 bases and the J gene lost 0 bases, with 9 bases spanning the gap. Germline-derived CDR1 and CDR2 are GTSNPN and SVGIG (reference sequence). This CDR3 contains 14 residues. Full variable domain (rest looked up from reference TRBV30 and TRBJ2-1): SQTIHQWPATLVQPVGSPLSLECTVEGTSNPNLYWYRQAAGRGLQLLFYSVGIGQISSEVPQNLSASRPQDRQFILSSKKLLLSDSGFYLCAWRAGPSYNEQFFGPGTRLTVL.

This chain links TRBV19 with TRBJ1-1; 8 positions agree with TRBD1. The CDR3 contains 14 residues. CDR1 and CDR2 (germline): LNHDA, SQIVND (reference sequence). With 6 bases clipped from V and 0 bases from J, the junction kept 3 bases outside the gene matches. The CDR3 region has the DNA TGTGCCAGTAGGCCCAGGGGGCTGAACACTGAAGCTTTCTTT. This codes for CASRPRGLNTEAFF.

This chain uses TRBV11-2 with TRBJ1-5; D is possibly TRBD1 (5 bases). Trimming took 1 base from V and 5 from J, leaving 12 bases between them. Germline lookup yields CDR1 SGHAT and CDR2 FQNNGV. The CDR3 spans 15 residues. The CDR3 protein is CASSLGGREDQPQHF. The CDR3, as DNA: TGTGCCAGCAGCTTAGGGGGCAGGGAAGATCAGCCCCAGCATTTT.

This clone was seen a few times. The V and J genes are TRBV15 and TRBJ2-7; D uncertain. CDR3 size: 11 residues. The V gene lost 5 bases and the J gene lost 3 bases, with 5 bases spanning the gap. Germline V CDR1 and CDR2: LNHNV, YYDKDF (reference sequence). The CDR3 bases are TGTGCCACCAGCGGGGACTACGAGCAGTACTTC. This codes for CATSGDYEQYF.

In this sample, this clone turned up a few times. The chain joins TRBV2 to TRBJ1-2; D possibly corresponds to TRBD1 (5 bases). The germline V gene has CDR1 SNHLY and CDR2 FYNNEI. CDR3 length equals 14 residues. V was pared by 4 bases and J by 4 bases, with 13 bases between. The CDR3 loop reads CASSARGETYGYTF. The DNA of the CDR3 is TGTGCCAGCAGTGCCCGAGGGGAGACCTATGGCTACACCTTC.